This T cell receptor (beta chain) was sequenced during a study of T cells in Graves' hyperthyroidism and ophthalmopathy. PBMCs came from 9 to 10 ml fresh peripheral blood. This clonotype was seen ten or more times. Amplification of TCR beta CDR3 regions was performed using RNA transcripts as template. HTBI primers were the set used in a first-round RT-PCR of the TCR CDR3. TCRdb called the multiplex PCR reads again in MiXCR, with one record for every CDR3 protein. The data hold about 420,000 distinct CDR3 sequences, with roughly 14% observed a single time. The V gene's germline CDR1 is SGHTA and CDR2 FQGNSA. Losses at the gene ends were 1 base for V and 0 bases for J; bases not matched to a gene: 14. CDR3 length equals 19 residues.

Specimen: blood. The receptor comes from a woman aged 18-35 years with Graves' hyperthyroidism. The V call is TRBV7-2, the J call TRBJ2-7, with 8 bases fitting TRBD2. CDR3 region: CASSLDPHTGRGDSYEQYF. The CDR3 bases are TGTGCCAGCAGCTTAGACCCCCATACGGGGCGGGGGGACTCCTACGAGCAGTACTTC.